The 5 T cell receptor beta chains reported below all come from one sample, sequenced in a study of Ad26.COV2.S vaccination and SARS-CoV-2 variants. Some clones are missing from TCRdb's copy, which holds only in-frame ones; the method was immunoSEQ multiplex PCR. Of about 390,000 clones listed, 80% to 95% are singletons. Treatment indicated: around 19 received Ad26.COV2.S at low or high dose, single or two shots; roughly five received placebo; per-sample allocation not given. Each sample was drawn 63 days after the first injection (of vaccine or placebo). The specimen was peripheral blood, collected in a trial of Ad26.COV2.S vaccine versus placebo. These receptors were obtained from a person aged 18-60 years who received the Ad26.COV2.S COVID-19 vaccine or a placebo.

The chain uses TRBV12-5 and TRBJ2-7; D is unresolved. Trimming removed 6 bases from V and 3 bases from J, with 12 bases in between. The CDR3 runs to 13 residues. Germline V gene data show CDR1 as LGHNT and CDR2 as FRNRAP. CDR3: CASGENLGYEQYF. The CDR3 coding sequence is TGTGCTAGTGGCGAGAATCTAGGCTACGAGCAGTACTTC.

The chain links TRBV7-8 to TRBJ2-5, with a possible D match to TRBD2 (6 bases). V shed 7 bases and J shed 5 bases, with 17 bases lying between them. Germline CDR1 and CDR2: SGHVS and FQNEAQ. There are 14 residues in the CDR3. CDR3 in DNA: TGTGCCAGCACACCGGGGGTGGTCGTCGAGACCCAGTACTTC. It encodes CASTPGVVVETQYF.

The chain has TRBV19 and TRBJ1-2; D not resolved. V lost 1 base, J lost 1 base, and 4 bases lay in between. The length of the CDR3 is 13 residues. Looked up from germline, CDR1 is LNHDA and CDR2 is SQIVND (reference sequence). The DNA for the CDR3 is TGTGCCAGTAGTATAGGCATTAACTATGGCTACACCTTC. Protein sequence: CASSIGINYGYTF.

The chain has TRBV18 and TRBJ1-3; 7 positions agree with TRBD1. This CDR3 spans 17 amino acids. CDR1 and CDR2 (germline): KGHSH, LQKENI. The junction had 5 bases not matched to a gene; V was cut back by 0 bases and J by 0 bases. The CDR3 region is CASSPPRGGISGNTIYF. The CDR3 nucleotides are TGTGCCAGCTCACCACCCAGAGGGGGCATCTCTGGAAACACCATATATTTT.

The chain carries TRBV6-2 or TRBV6-3 and TRBJ2-1; D may be TRBD1 or TRBD2 (5 bases each). The CDR3 consists of 17 residues. Germline CDR1 is MNHEY and CDR2 is SVGEGT. V was cut by 5 bases and J by 4 bases, with 21 bases left in between. CDR3 nucleotides: TGTGCCAGCAGTGACGGGGCTACCTTTCGCTTGTACAATGAGCAGTTCTTC. Translated: CASSDGATFRLYNEQFF.